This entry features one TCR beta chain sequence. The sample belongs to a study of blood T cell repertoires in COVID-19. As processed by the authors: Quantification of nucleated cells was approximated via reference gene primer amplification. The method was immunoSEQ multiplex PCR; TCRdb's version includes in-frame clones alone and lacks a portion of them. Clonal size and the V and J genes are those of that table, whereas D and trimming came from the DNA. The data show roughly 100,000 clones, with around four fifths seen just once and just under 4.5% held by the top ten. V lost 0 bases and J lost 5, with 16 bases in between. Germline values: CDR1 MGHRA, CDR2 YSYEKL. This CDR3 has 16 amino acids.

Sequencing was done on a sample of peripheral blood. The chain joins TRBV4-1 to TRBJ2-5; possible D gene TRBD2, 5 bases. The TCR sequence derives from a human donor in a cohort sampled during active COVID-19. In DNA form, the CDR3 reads TGCGCCAGCAGCCAAGATGGCCACGGGATGGGGGAGACCCAGTACTTC. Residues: CASSQDGHGMGETQYF.